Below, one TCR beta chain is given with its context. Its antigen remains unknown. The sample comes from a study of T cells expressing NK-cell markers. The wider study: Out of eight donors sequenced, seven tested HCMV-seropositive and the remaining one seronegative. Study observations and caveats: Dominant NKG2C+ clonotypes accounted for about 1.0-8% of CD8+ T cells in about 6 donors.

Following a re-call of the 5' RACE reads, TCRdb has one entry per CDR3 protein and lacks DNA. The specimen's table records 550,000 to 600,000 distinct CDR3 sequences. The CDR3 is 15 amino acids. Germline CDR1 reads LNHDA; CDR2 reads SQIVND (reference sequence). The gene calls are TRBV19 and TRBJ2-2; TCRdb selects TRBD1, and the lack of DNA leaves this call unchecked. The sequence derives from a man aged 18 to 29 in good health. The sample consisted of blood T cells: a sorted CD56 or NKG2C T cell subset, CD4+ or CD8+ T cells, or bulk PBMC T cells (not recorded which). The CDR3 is CASSRDRVNTGELFF.